These 18 T cell receptor beta chains originate from one sample sequenced in a study of shared clonotypes between healthy human individuals. The table came from immunoSEQ multiplex PCR; TCRdb's copy has only in-frame clones and leaves some out. Here the sample spans some 92,000 clones, roughly 45% being singletons. Sample: PBMCs. All receptors derive from a middle-aged woman in good health. Some clones in this sample may be carry-over from other donors' samples.

The chain carries TRBV7-5 and TRBJ1-1; TRBD1 is taken as the D call from the table, unchecked against the DNA. TRBV7-5 is a known pseudogene. The CDR3 is made up of 15 amino acids. This CDR3 is CARSEQGCMSTEAFF. The CDR3 region has the DNA TGTGCCAGAAGCGAGCAGGGGTGCATGAGCACTGAAGCTTTCTTT.

The rearrangement links TRBV27 to TRBJ2-1; no definite D call. The V gene lost 1 base and the J gene lost 5 bases, with 6 bases spanning the gap. Germline-derived CDR1 and CDR2 are MNHEY and SMNVEV (reference sequence). This CDR3 has 13 amino acids. CDR3 nucleotide sequence: TGTGCCAGCAGTTTATTCATCCACAATGAGCAGTTCTTC. Translated: CASSLFIHNEQFF.

The V call is TRBV7-9, the J call TRBJ2-1; 8 nucleotides align to TRBD2. The CDR3 loop spans 15 amino acids. The J segment lost 0 bases and the V segment lost 5 bases, leaving 3 bases of the junction unmatched. CDR1 SEHNR and CDR2 FQNEAQ come from the germline V gene (reference sequence). Written as DNA, the CDR3 is TGTGCCAGCAGCGAGAGCGGGAGCTCCTACAATGAGCAGTTCTTC. Translated: CASSESGSSYNEQFF.

The count of this clone is one. This likely reflects a read error, since a far larger clone is one base away. The V call is TRBV4-2, the J call TRBJ2-6; the D is unclear. Germline-derived CDR1 and CDR2 are LGHNA and YNFKEQ. V dropped 0 bases and J dropped 1 base, with 1 base sitting between them. This CDR3 is built from 14 residues. The CDR3 DNA reads as TGTGCCAGCAGCCAAGATTCTGGGGCCAACGTCCTGACTTTC. It codes for CASSQDSGANVLTF.

The V call is TRBV30, the J call TRBJ1-5; TRBD1 is a possible D gene (5 bases). The CDR3 covers 14 residues. In germline, CDR1 is GTSNPN, CDR2 SVGIG (reference sequence). Trimming left V 3 bases short and J 7 bases short, with 16 bases between. The CDR3 bases are TGTGCCTGGAGCGGACGACTGGGGCGACAGCCCCAGCATTTT. Amino acid sequence: CAWSGRLGRQPQHF.

The CDR3 spells CASSLVTGYGYTF. CDR3 DNA sequence: TGTGCCAGCAGCTTGGTAACCGGCTATGGCTACACCTTC. The chain is built from TRBV4-2 and TRBJ1-2; unclear D gene. V was cut by 5 bases and J by 4 bases, with 11 bases left in between. From germline, CDR1 is LGHNA and CDR2 YNFKEQ. The length of the CDR3 is 13 residues.

The chain links TRBV7-9 to TRBJ2-3; D is unresolved. V was trimmed by 3 bases and J by 6 bases, leaving 4 bases between them. In germline, CDR1 is SEHNR, CDR2 FQNEAQ (reference sequence). This CDR3 spans 11 amino acids. The CDR3 nucleotides read TGTGCCAGCAGCTTGGTGGATACGCAGTATTTT. Amino acids: CASSLVDTQYF. Full variable domain (remainder filled in from reference TRBV7-9 and TRBJ2-3): DTGVSQNPRHKITKRGQNVTFRCDPISEHNRLYWYRQTLGQGPEFLTYFQNEAQLEKSRLLSDRFSAERPKGSFSTLEIQRTEQGDSAMYLCASSLVDTQYFGPGTRLTVL.

The chain is built from TRBV4-1 and TRBJ1-2, with no clear D. This CDR3 comprises 16 residues. The ends were cut back, 0 bases at V and 0 bases at J, with 11 bases in the middle. Looked up from germline, CDR1 is MGHRA and CDR2 is YSYEKL. The CDR3 is CASSQDLALTNYGYTF. Written as DNA, the CDR3 is TGCGCCAGCAGCCAAGATCTGGCGCTAACTAACTATGGCTACACCTTC.

About this clone: The sample holds other DNA sequences that translate to the same CDR3. The chain joins TRBV19 to TRBJ2-7; D is unclear. The CDR3 covers 13 residues. Germline V CDR1 and CDR2: LNHDA, SQIVND (reference sequence). V shed 5 bases and J shed 0 bases, with 8 bases lying between them. The CDR3 protein is CASSGRISYEQYF. CDR3 sequence (DNA): TGTGCCAGTAGTGGGCGTATCTCCTACGAGCAGTACTTC.

This clone was recorded at least ten times. CDR3 protein: CATKTGTSLGWQFF. Here the CDR3 DNA reads TGTGCCACAAAAACCGGGACTAGTCTTGGGTGGCAGTTCTTC. V usage is TRBV27 and J usage is TRBJ2-1; 8 bases are shared with TRBD2. The J segment lost 12 bases and the V segment lost 10 bases, leaving 17 bases of the junction unmatched. The CDR3 length is 14 residues. Germline V gene lookup returns CDR1 MNHEY and CDR2 SMNVEV (reference sequence).

This clone has only a few counts. This chain connects TRBV29-1 to TRBJ1-6; the match to TRBD1 covers 8 bases. This CDR3 is 13 amino acids long. Unmatched junction bases numbered 2, after V lost 3 bases and J lost 7 bases. Germline CDR1 and CDR2: SQVTM and ANQGSEA. The CDR3 bases are TGCAGCGTTGAGCAGGGGGCAAATTCACCCCTCCACTTT. Translated, it gives CSVEQGANSPLHF.

This rearrangement joins TRBV28 to TRBJ1-1; D call uncertain. Germline V CDR1 and CDR2: MDHEN, SYDVKM. CDR3 length: 11 residues. V shed 8 bases and J shed 0 bases, with 4 bases lying between them. This CDR3 reads CASSVNTEAFF. CDR3 nucleotide sequence: TGTGCCAGCTCGGTGAACACTGAAGCTTTCTTT. Looking up the rest from reference TRBV28 and TRBJ1-1 gives the full variable domain: DVKVTQSSRYLVKRTGEKVFLECVQDMDHENMFWYRQDPGLGLRLIYFSYDVKMKEKGDIPEGYSVSREKKERFSLILESASTNQTSMYLCASSVNTEAFFGQGTRLTVV.

This clone has only a few counts. This sequence joins TRBV29-1 and TRBJ2-5; D possibly corresponds to TRBD1 (6 bases). The length of the CDR3 is 12 residues. Germline V gene lookup returns CDR1 SQVTM and CDR2 ANQGSEA. Trimming pared 4 bases from V and 2 bases from J, leaving 8 bases between. The CDR3 sequence: CSVADSQETQYF. Written as DNA, the CDR3 is TGCAGCGTTGCGGACAGTCAAGAGACCCAGTACTTC.

The chain has TRBV30 and TRBJ2-1, with TRBD2 identical over 13 bases. V lost 0 bases to trimming and J lost 3 bases; unmatched junction nucleotides: 2. The CDR3 spans 16 residues. The germline gives CDR1 GTSNPN, CDR2 SVGIG (reference sequence). The CDR3 bases are TGTGCCTGGAGTGTAACTAGCGGGAGGGACTACAATGAGCAGTTCTTC. Translated: CAWSVTSGRDYNEQFF. The full variable domain, in which reference TRBV30 and TRBJ2-1 provide the parts outside the CDR3, is SQTIHQWPATLVQPVGSPLSLECTVEGTSNPNLYWYRQAAGRGLQLLFYSVGIGQISSEVPQNLSASRPQDRQFILSSKKLLLSDSGFYLCAWSVTSGRDYNEQFFGPGTRLTVL.

In its sample, this clone was seen many times. In DNA, the CDR3 is TGTGCCACCAGCAGAGATAGGGCAGGCCTCTCTGGAAACACCATATATTTT. Protein sequence: CATSRDRAGLSGNTIYF. V is TRBV15 and J is TRBJ1-3; no definite D call. Germline loops: CDR1 LNHNV, CDR2 YYDKDF (reference sequence). Trimming removed 0 bases from V and 0 bases from J, with 12 bases in between. CDR3 size: 17 residues.

This clone occurred a few times. The genes are TRBV11-3 and TRBJ2-1; TRBD2 is a possible D gene (6 bases). V lost 5 bases, J lost 5 bases, and 16 bases lay in between. In germline, CDR1 is SGHNT, CDR2 YENEEA. This CDR3 is built from 15 residues. Here the CDR3 DNA reads TGTGCCAGCAGCCCGACTAGGTCGAGTCACAATGAGCAGTTCTTC. This codes for CASSPTRSSHNEQFF.

The V and J genes are TRBV30 and TRBJ2-3; weak D call: TRBD2 (5 bases). This CDR3 has 14 amino acids. Germline V gives CDR1 GTSNPN, CDR2 SVGIG (reference sequence). V was pared by 4 bases and J by 0 bases, with 11 bases between. CDR3 amino acids: CAWTPGISTDTQYF. CDR3 nucleotides: TGTGCCTGGACCCCCGGGATTAGCACAGATACGCAGTATTTT.

This clone occurred many times. This chain uses TRBV27 with TRBJ2-5, with D perhaps matching TRBD2 (5 bases). The V end was cut by 3 bases, the J end by 5 bases, with 13 bases between. The germline V gene has CDR1 MNHEY and CDR2 SMNVEV (reference sequence). The CDR3 is 14 residues long. The CDR3 spells CASSFAPSRETQYF. CDR3 bases: TGTGCCAGCAGTTTTGCTCCTAGCCGGGAGACCCAGTACTTC.